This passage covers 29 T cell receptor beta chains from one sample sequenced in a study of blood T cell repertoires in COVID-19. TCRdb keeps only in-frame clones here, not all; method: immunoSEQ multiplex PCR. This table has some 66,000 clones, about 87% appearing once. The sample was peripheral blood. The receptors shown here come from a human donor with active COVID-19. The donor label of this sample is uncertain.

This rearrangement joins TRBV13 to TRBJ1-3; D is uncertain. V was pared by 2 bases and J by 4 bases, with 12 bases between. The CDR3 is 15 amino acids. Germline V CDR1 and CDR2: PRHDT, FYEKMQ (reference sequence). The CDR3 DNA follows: TGTGCCAGCAGCTTAAGGCGGAGCCGGGGAAACACCATATATTTT. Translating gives CASSLRRSRGNTIYF.

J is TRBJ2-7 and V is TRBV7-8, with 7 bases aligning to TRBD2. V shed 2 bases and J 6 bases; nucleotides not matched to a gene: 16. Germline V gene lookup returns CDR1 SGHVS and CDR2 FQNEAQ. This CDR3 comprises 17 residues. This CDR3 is CASSLSMGSGSPGEQYF. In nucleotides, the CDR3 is TGTGCCAGCAGCTTATCCATGGGTAGCGGGTCCCCGGGCGAGCAGTACTTC.

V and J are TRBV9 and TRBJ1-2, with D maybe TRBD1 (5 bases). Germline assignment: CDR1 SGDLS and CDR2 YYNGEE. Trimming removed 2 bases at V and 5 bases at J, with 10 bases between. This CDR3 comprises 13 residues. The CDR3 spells CASSVGEGYGYTF. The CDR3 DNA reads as TGTGCCAGCAGCGTGGGGGAGGGGTATGGCTACACCTTC.

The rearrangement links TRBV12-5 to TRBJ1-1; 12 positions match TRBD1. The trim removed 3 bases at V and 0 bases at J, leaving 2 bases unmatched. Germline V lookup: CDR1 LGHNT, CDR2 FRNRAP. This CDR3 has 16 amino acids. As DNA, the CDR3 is TGTGCTAGTGGTTTCGGGACAGGGGGCATGAACACTGAAGCTTTCTTT. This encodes CASGFGTGGMNTEAFF.

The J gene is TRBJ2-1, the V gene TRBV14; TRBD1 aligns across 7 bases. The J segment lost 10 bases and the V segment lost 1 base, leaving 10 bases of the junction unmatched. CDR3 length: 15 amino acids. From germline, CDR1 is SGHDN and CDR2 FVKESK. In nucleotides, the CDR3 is TGTGCCAGCAGCCAAGTAACAACAGGGGTACGCGAGCAGTTCTTC. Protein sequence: CASSQVTTGVREQFF. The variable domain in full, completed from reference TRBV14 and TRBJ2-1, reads EAGVTQFPSHSVIEKGQTVTLRCDPISGHDNLYWYRRVMGKEIKFLLHFVKESKQDESGMPNNRFLAERTGGTYSTLKVQPAELEDSGVYFCASSQVTTGVREQFFGPGTRLTVL.

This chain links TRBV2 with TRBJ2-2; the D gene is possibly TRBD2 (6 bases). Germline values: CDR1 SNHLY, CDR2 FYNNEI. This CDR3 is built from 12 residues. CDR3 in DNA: TGTGCAGCAGGAGGGGACACCGGGGAGCTGTTTTTT. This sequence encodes CAAGGDTGELFF. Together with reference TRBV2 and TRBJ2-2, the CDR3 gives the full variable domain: EPEVTQTPSHQVTQMGQEVILRCVPISNHLYFYWYRQILGQKVEFLVSFYNNEISEKSEIFDDQFSVERPDGSNFTLKIRSTKLEDSAMYFCAAGGDTGELFFGEGSRLTVL.

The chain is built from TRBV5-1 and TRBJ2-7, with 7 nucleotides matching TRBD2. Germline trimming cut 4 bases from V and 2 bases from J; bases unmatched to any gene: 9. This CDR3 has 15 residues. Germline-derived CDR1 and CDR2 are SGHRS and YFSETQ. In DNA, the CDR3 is TGCGCCAGCAGCCCCCGGGCTAGCGGTACCTACGAGCAGTACTTC. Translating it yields CASSPRASGTYEQYF.

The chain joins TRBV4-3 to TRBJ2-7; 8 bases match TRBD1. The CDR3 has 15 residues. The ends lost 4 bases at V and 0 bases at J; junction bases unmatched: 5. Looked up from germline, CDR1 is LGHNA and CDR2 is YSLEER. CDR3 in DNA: TGCGCCAGCAGCCTTGACAGGGGCCTCTCCTACGAGCAGTACTTC. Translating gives CASSLDRGLSYEQYF.

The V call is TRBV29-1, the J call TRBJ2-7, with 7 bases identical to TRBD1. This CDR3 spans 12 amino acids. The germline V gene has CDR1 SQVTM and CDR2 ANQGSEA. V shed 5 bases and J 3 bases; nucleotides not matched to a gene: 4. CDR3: CSVIRDSYEQYF. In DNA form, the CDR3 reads TGCAGCGTTATACGGGACAGCTACGAGCAGTACTTC.

This CDR3 reads CASSQGWYTEAFF. The CDR3 DNA is TGTGCCAGCAGTCAGGGCTGGTACACTGAAGCTTTCTTT. This chain uses TRBV12-3 or TRBV12-4 with TRBJ1-1, with a possible D match to TRBD1 (5 bases). V was pared by 5 bases and J by 3 bases, with 10 bases between. This CDR3 comprises 13 residues.

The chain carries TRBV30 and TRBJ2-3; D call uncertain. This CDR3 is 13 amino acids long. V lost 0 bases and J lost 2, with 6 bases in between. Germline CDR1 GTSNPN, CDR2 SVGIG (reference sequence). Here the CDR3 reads CAWSVAFTDTQYF. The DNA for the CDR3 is TGTGCCTGGAGTGTAGCCTTCACAGATACGCAGTATTTT.

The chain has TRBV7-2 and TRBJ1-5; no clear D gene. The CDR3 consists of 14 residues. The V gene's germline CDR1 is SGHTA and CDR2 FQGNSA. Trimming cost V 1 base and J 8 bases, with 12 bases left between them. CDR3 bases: TGTGCCAGCAGCTTAGTGGGAGCTGTTGAGCCCCAGCATTTT. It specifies CASSLVGAVEPQHF.

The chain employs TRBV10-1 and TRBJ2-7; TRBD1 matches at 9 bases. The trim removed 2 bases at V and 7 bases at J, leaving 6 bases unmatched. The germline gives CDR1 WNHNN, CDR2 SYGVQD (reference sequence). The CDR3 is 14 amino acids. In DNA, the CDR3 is TGCGCCAGCAGTGAGGGACAGGGGCTCTGGGAGCAGTACTTC. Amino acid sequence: CASSEGQGLWEQYF.

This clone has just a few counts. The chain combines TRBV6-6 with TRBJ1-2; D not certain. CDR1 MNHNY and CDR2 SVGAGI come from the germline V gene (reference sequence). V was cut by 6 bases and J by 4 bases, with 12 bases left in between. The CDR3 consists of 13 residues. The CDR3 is CASSPSGSYGYTF. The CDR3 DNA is TGTGCCAGCAGCCCATCCGGGAGCTATGGCTACACCTTC.

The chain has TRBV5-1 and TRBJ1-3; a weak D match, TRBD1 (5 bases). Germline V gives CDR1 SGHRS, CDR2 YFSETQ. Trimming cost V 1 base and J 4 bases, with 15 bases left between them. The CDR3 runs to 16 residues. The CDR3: CASSLTSRESGNTIYF. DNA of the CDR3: TGCGCCAGCAGCTTGACGTCCAGGGAATCCGGAAACACCATATATTTT. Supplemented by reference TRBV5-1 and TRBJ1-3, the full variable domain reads KAGVTQTPRYLIKTRGQQVTLSCSPISGHRSVSWYQQTPGQGLQFLFEYFSETQRNKGNFPGRFSGRQFSNSRSEMNVSTLELGDSALYLCASSLTSRESGNTIYFGEGSWLTVV.

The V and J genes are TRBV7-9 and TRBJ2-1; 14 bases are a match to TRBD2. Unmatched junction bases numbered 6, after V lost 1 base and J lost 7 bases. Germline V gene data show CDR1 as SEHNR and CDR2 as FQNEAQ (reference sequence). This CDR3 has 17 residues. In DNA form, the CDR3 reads TGTGCCAGCAGCTTAGAGACTAGCGGGGGGGCTGAAAATGAGCAGTTCTTC. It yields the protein CASSLETSGGAENEQFF.

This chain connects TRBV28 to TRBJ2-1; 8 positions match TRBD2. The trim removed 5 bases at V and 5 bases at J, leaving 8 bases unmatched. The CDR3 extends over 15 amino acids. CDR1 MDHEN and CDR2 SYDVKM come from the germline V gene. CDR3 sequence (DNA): TGTGCCAGCAGTCCGACCGGGACTAGTCACAATGAGCAGTTCTTC. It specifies CASSPTGTSHNEQFF. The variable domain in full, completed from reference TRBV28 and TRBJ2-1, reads DVKVTQSSRYLVKRTGEKVFLECVQDMDHENMFWYRQDPGLGLRLIYFSYDVKMKEKGDIPEGYSVSREKKERFSLILESASTNQTSMYLCASSPTGTSHNEQFFGPGTRLTVL.

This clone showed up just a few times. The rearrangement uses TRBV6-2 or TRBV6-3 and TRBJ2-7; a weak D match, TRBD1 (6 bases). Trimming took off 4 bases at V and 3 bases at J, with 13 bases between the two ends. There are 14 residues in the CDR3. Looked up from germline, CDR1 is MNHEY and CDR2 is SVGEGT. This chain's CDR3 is CASSFRDTNYEQYF. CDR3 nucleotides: TGTGCCAGCAGTTTCCGGGACACCAACTACGAGCAGTACTTC.

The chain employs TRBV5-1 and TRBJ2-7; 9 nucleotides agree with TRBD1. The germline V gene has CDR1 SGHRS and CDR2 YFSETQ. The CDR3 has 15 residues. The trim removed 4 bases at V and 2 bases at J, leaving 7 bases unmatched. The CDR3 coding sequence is TGCGCCAGCAGCCAACGGACAGGGGACCCCTACGAGCAGTACTTC. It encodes CASSQRTGDPYEQYF.

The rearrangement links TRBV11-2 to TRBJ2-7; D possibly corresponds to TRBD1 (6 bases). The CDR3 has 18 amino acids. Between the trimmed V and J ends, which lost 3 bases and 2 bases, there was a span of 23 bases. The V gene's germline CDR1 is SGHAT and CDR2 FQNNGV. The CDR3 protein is CASSFRSSRAGVPYEQYF. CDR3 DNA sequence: TGTGCCAGCAGCTTTAGGTCGTCCAGGGCAGGGGTTCCCTACGAGCAGTACTTC. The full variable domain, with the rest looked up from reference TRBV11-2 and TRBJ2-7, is EAGVAQSPRYKIIEKRQSVAFWCNPISGHATLYWYQQILGQGPKLLIQFQNNGVVDDSQLPKDRFSAERLKGVDSTLKIQPAKLEDSAVYLCASSFRSSRAGVPYEQYFGPGTRLTVT.

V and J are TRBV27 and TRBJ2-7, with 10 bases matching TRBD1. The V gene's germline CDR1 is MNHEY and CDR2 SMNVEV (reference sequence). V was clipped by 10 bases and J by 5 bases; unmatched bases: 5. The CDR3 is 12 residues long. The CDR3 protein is CATLTGGHEQYF. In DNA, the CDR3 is TGTGCCACCCTGACAGGGGGCCACGAGCAGTACTTC.

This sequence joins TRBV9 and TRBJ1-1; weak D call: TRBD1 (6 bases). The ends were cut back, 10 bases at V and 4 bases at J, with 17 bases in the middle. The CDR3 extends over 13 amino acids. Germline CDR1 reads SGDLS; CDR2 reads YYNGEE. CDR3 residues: CASQRGEGTEAFF. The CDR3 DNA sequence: TGTGCCTCCCAGAGGGGGGAGGGCACTGAAGCTTTCTTT.

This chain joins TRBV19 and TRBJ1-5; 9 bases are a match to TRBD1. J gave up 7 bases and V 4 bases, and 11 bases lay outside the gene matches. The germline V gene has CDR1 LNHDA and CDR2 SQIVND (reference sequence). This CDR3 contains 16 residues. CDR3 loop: CASSRLGDRVRQPQHF. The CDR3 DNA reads TGTGCCAGTAGTAGGTTGGGGGACAGGGTACGACAGCCCCAGCATTTT.

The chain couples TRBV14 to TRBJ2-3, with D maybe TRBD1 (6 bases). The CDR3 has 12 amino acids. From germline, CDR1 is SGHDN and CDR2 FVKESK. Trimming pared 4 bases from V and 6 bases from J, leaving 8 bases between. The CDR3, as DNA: TGTGCCAGCAGCCCAACAGGGGATACGCAGTATTTT. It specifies CASSPTGDTQYF.

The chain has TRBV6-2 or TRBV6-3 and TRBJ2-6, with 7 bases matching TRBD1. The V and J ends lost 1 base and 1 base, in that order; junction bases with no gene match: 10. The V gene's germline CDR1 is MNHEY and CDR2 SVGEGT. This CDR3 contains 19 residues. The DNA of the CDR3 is TGTGCCAGCAGTTACTATTCCGGGACAGTTTTATCTGGGGCCAACGTCCTGACTTTC. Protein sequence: CASSYYSGTVLSGANVLTF.

CDR3 DNA: TGCGCCAGCAGTGACGCAGGGAAATCCTACGAGCAGTACTTC. Its translation: CASSDAGKSYEQYF. This chain uses TRBV10-1 with TRBJ2-7; the D gene is possibly TRBD1 (5 bases). V lost 3 bases, J lost 1 base, and 10 bases lay in between. This CDR3 spans 14 amino acids. Germline-derived CDR1 and CDR2 are WNHNN and SYGVQD (reference sequence).

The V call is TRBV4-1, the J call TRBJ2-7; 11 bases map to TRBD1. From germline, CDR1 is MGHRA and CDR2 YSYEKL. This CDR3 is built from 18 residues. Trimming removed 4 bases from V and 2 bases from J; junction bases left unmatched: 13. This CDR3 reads CASSPSGTGGVTPYEQYF. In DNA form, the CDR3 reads TGCGCCAGCAGCCCTTCCGGGACAGGGGGGGTTACCCCCTACGAGCAGTACTTC.

The CDR3 spells CASSYSTSGGYNEQFF. CDR3 nucleotide sequence: TGTGCCAGCAGTTACTCGACTAGCGGGGGGTACAATGAGCAGTTCTTC. This chain links TRBV6-2 or TRBV6-3 with TRBJ2-1; 13 nucleotides align to TRBD2. Germline assignment: CDR1 MNHEY and CDR2 SVGEGT. The CDR3 is made up of 16 amino acids. V lost 0 bases, J lost 4 bases, and 0 bases stayed unmatched.

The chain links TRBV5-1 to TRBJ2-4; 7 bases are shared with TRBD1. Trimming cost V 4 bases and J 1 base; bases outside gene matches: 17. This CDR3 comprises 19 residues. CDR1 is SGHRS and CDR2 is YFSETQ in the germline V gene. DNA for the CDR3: TGCGCCAGCAGCCCTAGAGACAGGGTTCATTCGATGGCCAAAAACATTCAGTACTTC. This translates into CASSPRDRVHSMAKNIQYF.